The next 20 T cell receptor beta chains were all read from a single sample in a study of low-dose radiotherapy and immunotherapy resistance in tumors. TRAV- and TRBV-specific primers primed first-strand cDNA, covering alpha and beta chains. With a constant-region primer and a V-primer adapter, TCRs were subjected to about 20 PCR cycles of amplification. One entry per CDR3 protein, called by TCRdb with MiXCR from the reads. The repertoire includes more than 6,000 distinct CDR3 sequences, about 59% of them detected once, and roughly 9.4% sits in the top ten. These receptors originate from a human donor with advanced metastatic prostate, ovarian, gallbladder or colorectal cancer (not recorded which). This table probably holds off-target reads from a library built for another chain.

The sample holds a few counts of this clonotype. The CDR3 region is CSASPDRASTEAFF. The CDR3 nucleotides read TGCAGTGCTAGCCCGGACAGGGCAAGCACTGAAGCTTTCTTT. V and J are TRBV20-1 and TRBJ1-1; 8 nucleotides agree with TRBD1. Germline values: CDR1 DFQATT, CDR2 SNEGSKA (reference sequence). J was trimmed by 4 bases and V by 3 bases; bases with no gene match: 7. CDR3 size: 14 residues.

This chain uses TRBV24-1 with TRBJ2-2; D might be TRBD1 (5 bases). The CDR3 spans 15 residues. CDR1 is KGHDR and CDR2 is SFDVKD in the germline V gene. Trimming took off 1 base at V and 6 bases at J, with 11 bases between the two ends. This CDR3 reads CATSDFSGFPGELFF. CDR3 in DNA: TGTGCCACCAGTGATTTCTCAGGGTTCCCCGGGGAGCTGTTTTTT.

This clonotype was seen more than once but under ten times. This rearrangement joins TRBV28 to TRBJ2-7; TRBD2 agrees at 11 bases. In germline, CDR1 is MDHEN, CDR2 SYDVKM. V shed 10 bases and J 5 bases; nucleotides not matched to a gene: 10. There are 14 residues in the CDR3. The CDR3 nucleotides read TGTGCCACCCAACTAGCGGGAGATCTGGACGAGCAGTACTTC. Encoded protein: CATQLAGDLDEQYF.

This clonotype was recorded a few times. V and J are TRBV11-3 and TRBJ2-5; a weak D match, TRBD2 (5 bases). The CDR3 spans 13 residues. Trimming left V 4 bases short and J 5 bases short, with 11 bases between. Germline V gene sequence: CDR1 SGHNT, CDR2 YENEEA. The CDR3 sequence is CASSSAGLETQYF. The CDR3, as DNA: TGTGCCAGCAGCTCGGCGGGTCTGGAGACCCAGTACTTC. Looking up the rest from reference TRBV11-3 and TRBJ2-5 gives the full variable domain: EAGVVQSPRYKIIEKKQPVAFWCNPISGHNTLYWYLQNLGQGPELLIRYENEEAVDDSQLPKDRFSAERLKGVDSTLKIQPAELGDSAVYLCASSSAGLETQYFGPGTRLLVL.

The J gene is TRBJ1-2, the V gene TRBV3-1; D not certain. CDR1 is LGHDT, CDR2 YNNKEL, per germline (reference sequence). V lost 0 bases, J lost 2 bases, and 4 bases lay in between. The CDR3 totals 13 residues. The CDR3 sequence: CASSQEGNYGYTF. Here the CDR3 DNA reads TGTGCCAGCAGCCAAGAGGGCAACTATGGCTACACCTTC. Combining the CDR3 with reference TRBV3-1 and TRBJ1-2 gives the whole variable domain DTAVSQTPKYLVTQMGNDKSIKCEQNLGHDTMYWYKQDSKKFLKIMFSYNNKELIINETVPNRFSPKSPDKAHLNLHINSLELGDSAVYFCASSQEGNYGYTFGSGTRLTVV.

This clonotype was seen only a few times. The chain recombines TRBV5-4 with TRBJ1-6; D possibly corresponds to TRBD1 (6 bases). The V and J ends lost 1 base and 9 bases respectively, with 11 bases between them. Germline assignment: CDR1 SGHNT and CDR2 YYREEE (reference sequence). This CDR3 spans 14 amino acids. The CDR3 DNA reads TGTGCCAGCAGCTTGCCGGGGGCGCCTTCACCCCTCCACTTT. Protein sequence: CASSLPGAPSPLHF.

V gene TRBV18 combines with J gene TRBJ1-2, with D tentatively TRBD1 (5 bases). Germline CDR1 reads KGHSH; CDR2 reads LQKENI. V was clipped by 2 bases and J by 7 bases, with 20 bases between them. This CDR3 is built from 16 residues. The CDR3 loop is CASSPDPDGRQGGYTF. The CDR3 DNA is TGTGCCAGCTCACCAGATCCGGACGGTCGGCAGGGTGGCTACACCTTC.

The chain uses TRBV9 and TRBJ2-3, with D possibly TRBD1 on 5 matching bases. From germline, CDR1 is SGDLS and CDR2 YYNGEE. The germline V and J ends were trimmed by 3 bases and 2 bases, with 16 bases remaining between them. This CDR3 region has 16 residues. CDR3 DNA sequence: TGTGCCAGCAGCGCCCCGACAGAGGCCTACACAGATACGCAGTATTTT. It is translated as CASSAPTEAYTDTQYF.

V is TRBV11-2 and J is TRBJ2-1, with TRBD1 identical over 10 bases. The CDR3 runs to 12 residues. V lost 2 bases and J lost 12; bases outside the gene matches: 1. Germline CDR1 and CDR2: SGHAT and FQNNGV. The CDR3 DNA sequence: TGTGCCAGCAGCTTATGGGACAGGGGGCAGTTCTTC. Its translation: CASSLWDRGQFF.

This clonotype was detected a few times. Here the CDR3 omits its conserved ending phenylalanine or tryptophan, so a read error is the likely source. The DNA is omitted, as the CDR3 cannot be located on it reliably, and the CDR3 follows TCRdb's listing. The rearrangement joins TRBV4-2 to TRBJ2-3; the D segment call TRBD1 is taken from the table without a DNA check. 12 amino acids form the CDR3, both terminal residues included. From germline, CDR1 is LGHNA and CDR2 YNFKEQ. CDR3 sequence reads: CASSPGRLGLTM.

This clonotype has only one observation. The chain has TRBV6-2 or TRBV6-3 and TRBJ2-2; D possibly matches TRBD1 or TRBD2 (5 bases each). The CDR3 spans 16 residues. V lost 2 bases and J 3 bases, leaving 13 bases between the germline ends. Germline values: CDR1 MNHEY, CDR2 SVGEGT. CDR3 residues: CASSYNGDRHTGELFF. DNA of the CDR3: TGTGCCAGCAGTTACAATGGGGACCGCCACACCGGGGAGCTGTTTTTT.

This clonotype was counted between two and nine times. The V gene is TRBV12-3 or TRBV12-4, the J gene TRBJ1-5; TRBD1 matches 8 bases. The CDR3 is made up of 13 amino acids. The junction had 2 bases not matched to a gene; V was cut back by 5 bases and J by 5 bases. The CDR3 is CASSGQGHQPQHF. Here the CDR3 DNA reads TGTGCCAGCAGTGGACAGGGCCATCAGCCCCAGCATTTT.

This rearrangement joins TRBV6-8 to TRBJ2-1; unclear D gene. CDR3 length: 11 residues. Trimming pared 5 bases from V and 7 bases from J, leaving 6 bases between. CDR1 MNHGY and CDR2 SAAAGT come from the germline V gene. The CDR3 nucleotides read TGTGCCAGCAGTAGTCTGAATGAGCAGTTCTTC. This encodes CASSSLNEQFF.

V and J are TRBV5-1 and TRBJ2-1; possibly TRBD2 for D (6 bases). Germline V gene lookup returns CDR1 SGHRS and CDR2 YFSETQ. The V end lost 0 bases, the J end lost 4 bases, and 14 bases lay between the germline ends. There are 16 residues in the CDR3. The CDR3 is CASSLGLAAGYNEQFF. The CDR3 DNA follows: TGCGCCAGCAGCTTGGGTTTGGCCGCGGGGTACAATGAGCAGTTCTTC.

The chain couples TRBV29-1 to TRBJ1-1; D remains ambiguous. Deletions cut 3 bases from V and 1 base from J, with 6 bases between. Per the germline V gene, CDR1 is SQVTM and CDR2 is ANQGSEA. The length of the CDR3 is 12 residues. CDR3 protein: CSVERQNTEAFF. The CDR3 DNA follows: TGCAGCGTTGAGCGTCAGAACACTGAAGCTTTCTTT.

The chain couples TRBV7-2 to TRBJ2-2; D ambiguous. The CDR3 sequence is 15 residues long. Germline-derived CDR1 and CDR2 are SGHTA and FQGNSA. Trimming took 2 bases from V and 5 from J, leaving 12 bases between them. The CDR3 nucleotides read TGTGCCAGCAGCTTAAAACTTATGGGAACCGGGGAGCTGTTTTTT. It encodes CASSLKLMGTGELFF.

The chain has TRBV28 and TRBJ1-6, with TRBD1 identical over 7 bases. The V and J ends lost 3 bases and 14 bases, in that order; junction bases with no gene match: 7. The CDR3 covers 13 residues. Per germline, CDR1 MDHEN and CDR2 SYDVKM. The CDR3 DNA reads TGTGCCAGCAGTTTTGAGCGGGGGACAGCCCTCCACTTT. Amino acid sequence: CASSFERGTALHF.

The V gene is TRBV11-3, the J gene TRBJ2-3; TRBD1 or TRBD2 may be the D gene (5 bases each). The CDR3 runs 12 residues. Trimming shortened V by 7 bases and J by 7 bases, and 12 bases separated the two germline ends. Germline CDR1 and CDR2: SGHNT and YENEEA. In DNA form, the CDR3 reads TGTGCCAGCATGGGGCCGGGAAATACGCAGTATTTT. It translates to CASMGPGNTQYF. Using reference TRBV11-3 and TRBJ2-3 for the parts outside the CDR3, the full variable domain is EAGVVQSPRYKIIEKKQPVAFWCNPISGHNTLYWYLQNLGQGPELLIRYENEEAVDDSQLPKDRFSAERLKGVDSTLKIQPAELGDSAVYLCASMGPGNTQYFGPGTRLTVL.

There are a few counts of this clonotype. The chain is built from TRBV2 and TRBJ2-4; D gene unclear. CDR1 is SNHLY and CDR2 is FYNNEI in the germline V gene. The ends were cut back, 8 bases at V and 8 bases at J, with 13 bases in the middle. The length of the CDR3 is 12 residues. For the CDR3, the DNA is TGTGCCAGCCACTTGGGGTCGGACATTCAGTACTTC. This sequence encodes CASHLGSDIQYF.

The chain couples TRBV20-1 to TRBJ2-5, with D tentatively TRBD2 (5 bases). V lost 4 bases and J 5 bases, leaving 23 bases between the germline ends. The CDR3 covers 16 residues. CDR1 is DFQATT and CDR2 is SNEGSKA in the germline V gene (reference sequence). In nucleotides, the CDR3 is TGCAGTGCTATACCCCAGAACACGGGGTCGGAGGAGACCCAGTACTTC. The encoded protein is CSAIPQNTGSEETQYF.